This T cell receptor (beta chain) stems from a study of Ad26.COV2.S vaccination and SARS-CoV-2 variants. As for treatment: some 20 received Ad26.COV2.S at low or high dose, single or two shots; five or six received placebo; per-sample allocation not given. On day 63 after the first injection, vaccine and placebo recipients gave samples. Sequencing used immunoSEQ multiplex PCR; TCRdb keeps in-frame clones, though not all of them. This table holds a few hundred thousand clones, approximately 90% found once. Overall study findings and caveats: Reports say spike-specific CD8+ and CD4+ T cell responses covered substantial breadth after vaccination.

Concerning this clone: The antigen is not known.

CDR1 and CDR2 from the germline V gene are MNHEY and SVGEGT. The CDR3 runs to 15 residues. V gave up 4 bases and J gave up 1 base, with 14 bases separating them. This chain connects TRBV6-2 or TRBV6-3 to TRBJ2-7; D unclear. The material was peripheral blood, obtained in a trial of Ad26.COV2.S vaccine versus placebo. The clonotype was recovered from a person aged 18-60 years who received the Ad26.COV2.S COVID-19 vaccine or a placebo. The CDR3 DNA is TGTGCCAGCAGTTCCCCATCTAGGGCTTCCTACGAGCAGTACTTC. Translated: CASSSPSRASYEQYF.